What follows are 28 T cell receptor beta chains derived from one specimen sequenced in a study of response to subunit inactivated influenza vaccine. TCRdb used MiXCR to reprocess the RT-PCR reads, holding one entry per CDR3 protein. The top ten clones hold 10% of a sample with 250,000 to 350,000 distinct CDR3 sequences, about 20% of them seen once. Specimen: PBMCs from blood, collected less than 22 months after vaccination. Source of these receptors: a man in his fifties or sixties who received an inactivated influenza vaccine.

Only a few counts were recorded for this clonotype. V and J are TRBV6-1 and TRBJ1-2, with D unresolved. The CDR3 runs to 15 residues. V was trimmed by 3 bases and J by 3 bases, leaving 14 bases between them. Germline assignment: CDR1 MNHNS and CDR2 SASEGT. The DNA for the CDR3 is TGTGCCAGCAGTGAGGTGGGAAGAAGTGACTATGGCTACACCTTC. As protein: CASSEVGRSDYGYTF.

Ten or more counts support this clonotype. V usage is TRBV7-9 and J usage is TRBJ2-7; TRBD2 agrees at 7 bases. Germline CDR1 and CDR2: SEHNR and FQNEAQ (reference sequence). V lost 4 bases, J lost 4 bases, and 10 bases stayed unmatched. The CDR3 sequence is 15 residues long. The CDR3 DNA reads TGTGCCAGCAGCTCCTCCGGGACTACTTATTACGAGCAGTACTTC. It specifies CASSSSGTTYYEQYF.

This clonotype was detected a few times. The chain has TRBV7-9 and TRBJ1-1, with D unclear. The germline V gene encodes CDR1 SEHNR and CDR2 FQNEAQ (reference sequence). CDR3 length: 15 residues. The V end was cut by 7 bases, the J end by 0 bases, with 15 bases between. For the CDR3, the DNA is TGTGCCAGCATCCCCAAAAGGCGATTGAACACTGAAGCTTTCTTT. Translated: CASIPKRRLNTEAFF. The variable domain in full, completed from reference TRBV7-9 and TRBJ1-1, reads DTGVSQNPRHKITKRGQNVTFRCDPISEHNRLYWYRQTLGQGPEFLTYFQNEAQLEKSRLLSDRFSAERPKGSFSTLEIQRTEQGDSAMYLCASIPKRRLNTEAFFGQGTRLTVV.

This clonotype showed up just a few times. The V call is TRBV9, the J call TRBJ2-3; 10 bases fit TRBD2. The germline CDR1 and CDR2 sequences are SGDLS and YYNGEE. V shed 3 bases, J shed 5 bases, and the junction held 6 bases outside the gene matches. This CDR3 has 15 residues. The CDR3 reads CASSATSGFGDTQYF. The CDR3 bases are TGTGCCAGCAGCGCGACTAGCGGGTTTGGAGATACGCAGTATTTT.

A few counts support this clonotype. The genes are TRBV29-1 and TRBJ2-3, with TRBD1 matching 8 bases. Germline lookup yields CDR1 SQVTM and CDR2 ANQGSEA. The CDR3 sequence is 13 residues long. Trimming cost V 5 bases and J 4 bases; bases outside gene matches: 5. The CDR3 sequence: CSVQQGVADTQYF. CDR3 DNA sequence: TGCAGCGTTCAACAGGGGGTCGCAGATACGCAGTATTTT.

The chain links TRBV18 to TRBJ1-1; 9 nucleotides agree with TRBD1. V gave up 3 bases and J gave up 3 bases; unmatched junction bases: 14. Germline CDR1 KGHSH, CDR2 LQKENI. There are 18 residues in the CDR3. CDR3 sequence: CASSPTLGTGRRHTEAFF. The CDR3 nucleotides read TGTGCCAGCTCACCCACTTTAGGGACAGGGAGGCGGCACACTGAAGCTTTCTTT. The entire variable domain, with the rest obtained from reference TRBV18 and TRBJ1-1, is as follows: NAGVMQNPRHLVRRRGQEARLRCSPMKGHSHVYWYRQLPEEGLKFMVYLQKENIIDESGMPKERFSAEFPKEGPSILRIQQVVRGDSAAYFCASSPTLGTGRRHTEAFFGQGTRLTVV.

This chain's CDR3 is CASSLFPPGLAASLFEQYF. In DNA, the CDR3 is TGTGCCAGCAGTTTATTTCCGCCGGGACTAGCGGCCTCTTTATTCGAGCAGTACTTC. The chain is built from TRBV28 and TRBJ2-7; 11 bases are a match to TRBD2. Germline V gene sequence: CDR1 MDHEN, CDR2 SYDVKM. The CDR3 has 19 residues. The trim removed 1 base at V and 6 bases at J, leaving 17 bases unmatched.

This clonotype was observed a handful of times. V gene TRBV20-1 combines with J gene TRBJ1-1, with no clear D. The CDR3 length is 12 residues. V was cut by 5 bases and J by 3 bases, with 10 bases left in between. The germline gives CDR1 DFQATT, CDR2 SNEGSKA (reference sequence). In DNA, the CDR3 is TGCAGTGCTCCGTCTCGGTACACTGAAGCTTTCTTT. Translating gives CSAPSRYTEAFF.

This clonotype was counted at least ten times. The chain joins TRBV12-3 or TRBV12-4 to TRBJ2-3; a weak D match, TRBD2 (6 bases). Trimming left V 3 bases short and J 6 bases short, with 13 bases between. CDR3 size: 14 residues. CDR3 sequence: CASSFGGRTDTQYF. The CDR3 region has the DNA TGTGCCAGCAGTTTTGGTGGGAGGACGGATACGCAGTATTTT.

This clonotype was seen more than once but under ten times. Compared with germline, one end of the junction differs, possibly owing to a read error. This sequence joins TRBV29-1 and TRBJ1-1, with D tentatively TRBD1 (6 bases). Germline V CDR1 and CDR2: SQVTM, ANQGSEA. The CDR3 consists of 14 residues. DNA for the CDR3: TGCAGCGCTGAAGAACAGGGATCGGGCACTGAAGCTTTCTTT. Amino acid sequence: CSAEEQGSGTEAFF. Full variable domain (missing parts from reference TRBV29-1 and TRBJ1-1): SAVISQKPSRDICQRGTSLTIQCQVDSQVTMMFWYRQQPGQSLTLIATANQGSEATYESGFVIDKFPISRPNLTFSTLTVSNMSPEDSSIYLCSAEEQGSGTEAFFGQGTRLTVV.

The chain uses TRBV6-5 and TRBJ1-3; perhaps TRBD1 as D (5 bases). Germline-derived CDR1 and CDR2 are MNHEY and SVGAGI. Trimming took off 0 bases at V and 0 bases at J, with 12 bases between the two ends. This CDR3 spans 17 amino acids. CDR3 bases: TGTGCCAGCAGTTACTCGGGGGGGTCCCTCTCTGGAAACACCATATATTTT. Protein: CASSYSGGSLSGNTIYF.

The CDR3 DNA follows: TGTGCCAGCAGTCTAGCGGGAGAAGGGGATACGCAGTATTTT. Amino acids: CASSLAGEGDTQYF. The rearrangement uses TRBV28 and TRBJ2-3; 10 nucleotides align to TRBD2. CDR3 length equals 14 residues. V shed 5 bases, J shed 6 bases, and the junction held 5 bases outside the gene matches. CDR1 and CDR2 from the germline V gene are MDHEN and SYDVKM. Full variable domain (remainder filled in from reference TRBV28 and TRBJ2-3): DVKVTQSSRYLVKRTGEKVFLECVQDMDHENMFWYRQDPGLGLRLIYFSYDVKMKEKGDIPEGYSVSREKKERFSLILESASTNQTSMYLCASSLAGEGDTQYFGPGTRLTVL.

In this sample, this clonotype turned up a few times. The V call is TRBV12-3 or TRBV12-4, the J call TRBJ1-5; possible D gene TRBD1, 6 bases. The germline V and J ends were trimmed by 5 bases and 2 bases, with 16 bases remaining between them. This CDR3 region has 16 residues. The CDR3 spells CASSPRGGVGNQPQHF. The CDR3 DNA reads TGTGCCAGCAGTCCCAGGGGAGGGGTTGGCAATCAGCCCCAGCATTTT.

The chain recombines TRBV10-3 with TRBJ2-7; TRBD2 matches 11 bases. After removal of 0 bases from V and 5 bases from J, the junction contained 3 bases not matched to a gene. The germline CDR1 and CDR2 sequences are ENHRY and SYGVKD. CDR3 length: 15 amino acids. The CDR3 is CAISESTSGGDEQYF. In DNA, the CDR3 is TGTGCCATCAGTGAGTCAACTAGCGGGGGTGACGAGCAGTACTTC.

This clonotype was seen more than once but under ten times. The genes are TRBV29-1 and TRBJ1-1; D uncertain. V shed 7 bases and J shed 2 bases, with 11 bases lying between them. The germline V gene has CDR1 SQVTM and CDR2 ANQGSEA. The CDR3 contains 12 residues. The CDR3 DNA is TGCAGCGCTGCATACAGCAACACTGAAGCTTTCTTT. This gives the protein CSAAYSNTEAFF.

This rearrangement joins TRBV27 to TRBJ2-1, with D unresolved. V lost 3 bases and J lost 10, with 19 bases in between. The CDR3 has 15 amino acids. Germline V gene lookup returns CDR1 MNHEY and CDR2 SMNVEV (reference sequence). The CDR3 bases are TGTGCCAGCAGTTTTTCGGCAGAAACAAGGTGGGAGCAGTTCTTC. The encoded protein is CASSFSAETRWEQFF.

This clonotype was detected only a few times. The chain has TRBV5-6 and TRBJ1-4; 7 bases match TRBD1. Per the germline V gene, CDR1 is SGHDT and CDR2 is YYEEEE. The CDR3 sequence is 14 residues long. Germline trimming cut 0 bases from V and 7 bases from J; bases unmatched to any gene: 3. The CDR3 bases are TGTGCCAGCAGCTTGGGACAGGGCCTTGAAAAACTGTTTTTT. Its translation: CASSLGQGLEKLFF. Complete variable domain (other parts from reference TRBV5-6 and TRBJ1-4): DAGVTQSPTHLIKTRGQQVTLRCSPKSGHDTVSWYQQALGQGPQFIFQYYEEEERQRGNFPDRFSGHQFPNYSSELNVNALLLGDSALYLCASSLGQGLEKLFFGSGTQLSVL.

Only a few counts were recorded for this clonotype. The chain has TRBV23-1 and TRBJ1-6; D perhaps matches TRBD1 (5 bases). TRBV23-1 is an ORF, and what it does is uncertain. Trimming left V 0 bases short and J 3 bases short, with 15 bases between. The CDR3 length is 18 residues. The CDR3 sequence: CASSQSGPDNRYNSPLHF. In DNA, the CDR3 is TGCGCCAGCAGTCAATCGGGACCCGACAATCGCTATAATTCACCCCTCCACTTT.

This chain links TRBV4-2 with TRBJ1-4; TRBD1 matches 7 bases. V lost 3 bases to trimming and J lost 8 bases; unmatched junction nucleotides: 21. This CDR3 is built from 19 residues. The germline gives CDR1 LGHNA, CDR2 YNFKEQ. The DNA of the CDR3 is TGTGCCAGCAGCCAGGAGAGTCCCGGGACAGCGGGAGTAAGAGAAAAACTGTTTTTT. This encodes CASSQESPGTAGVREKLFF.

In nucleotides, the CDR3 is TGTGCCAGCAGTTTAATCTCATTCCGACAGGGGGAGCGAGAGACCCAGTACTTC. This gives the protein CASSLISFRQGERETQYF. This chain joins TRBV12-3 or TRBV12-4 and TRBJ2-5, with 9 bases aligning to TRBD1. The CDR3 length is 18 residues. The trim removed 2 bases at V and 4 bases at J, leaving 14 bases unmatched.

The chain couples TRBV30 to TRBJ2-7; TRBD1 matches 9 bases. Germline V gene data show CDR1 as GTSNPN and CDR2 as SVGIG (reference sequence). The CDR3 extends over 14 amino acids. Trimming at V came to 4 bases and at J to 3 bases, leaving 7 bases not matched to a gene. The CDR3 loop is CAWTLGQGFYEQYF. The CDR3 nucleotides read TGTGCCTGGACCCTGGGACAGGGTTTCTACGAGCAGTACTTC.

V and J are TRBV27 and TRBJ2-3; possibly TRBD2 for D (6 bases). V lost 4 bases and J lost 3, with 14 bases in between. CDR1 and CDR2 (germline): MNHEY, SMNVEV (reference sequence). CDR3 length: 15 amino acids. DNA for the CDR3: TGTGCCAGCAGTTCCCCTGTCGGGAGTACAGATACGCAGTATTTT. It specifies CASSSPVGSTDTQYF.

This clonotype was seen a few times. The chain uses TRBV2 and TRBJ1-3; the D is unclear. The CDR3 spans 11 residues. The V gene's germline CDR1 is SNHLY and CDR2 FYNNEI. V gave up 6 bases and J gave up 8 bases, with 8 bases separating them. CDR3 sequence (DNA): TGTGCCAGCAGGGACCCGGACACCATATATTTT. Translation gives CASRDPDTIYF.

The CDR3 DNA reads TGTGCCATCAGTGAGTCAAACCATAACTACGAGCAGTACTTC. Protein product: CAISESNHNYEQYF. V and J are TRBV10-3 and TRBJ2-7; D is unclear. CDR1 and CDR2 from the germline V gene are ENHRY and SYGVKD. V lost 0 bases to trimming and J lost 3 bases, with 9 bases between them. The CDR3 spans 14 residues.

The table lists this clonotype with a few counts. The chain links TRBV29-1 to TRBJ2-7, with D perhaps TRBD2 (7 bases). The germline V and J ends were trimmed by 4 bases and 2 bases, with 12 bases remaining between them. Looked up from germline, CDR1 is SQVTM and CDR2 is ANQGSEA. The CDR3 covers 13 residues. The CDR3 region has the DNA TGCAGCGTTGTGACGGGGGGCCCCTACGAGCAGTACTTC. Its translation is CSVVTGGPYEQYF.

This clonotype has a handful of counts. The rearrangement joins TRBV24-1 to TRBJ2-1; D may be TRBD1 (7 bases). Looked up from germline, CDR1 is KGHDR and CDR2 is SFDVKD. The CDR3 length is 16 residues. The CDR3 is CAVEGGAGGGYNEQFF. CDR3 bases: TGTGCGGTCGAGGGGGGAGCAGGGGGTGGATACAATGAGCAGTTCTTC.

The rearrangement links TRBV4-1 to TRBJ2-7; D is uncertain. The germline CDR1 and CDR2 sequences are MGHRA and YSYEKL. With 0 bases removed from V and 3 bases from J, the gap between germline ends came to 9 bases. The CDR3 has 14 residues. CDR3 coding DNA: TGCGCCAGCAGCCAAGAGGAACATCTCTACGAGCAGTACTTC. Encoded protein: CASSQEEHLYEQYF.

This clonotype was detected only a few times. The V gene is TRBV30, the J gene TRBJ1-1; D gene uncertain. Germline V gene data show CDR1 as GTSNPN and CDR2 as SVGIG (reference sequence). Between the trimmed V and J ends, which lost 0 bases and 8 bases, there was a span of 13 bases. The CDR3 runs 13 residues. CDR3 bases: TGTGCCTGGAGTGTTAGGAAAAGCGCCGAAGCTTTCTTT. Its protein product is CAWSVRKSAEAFF.